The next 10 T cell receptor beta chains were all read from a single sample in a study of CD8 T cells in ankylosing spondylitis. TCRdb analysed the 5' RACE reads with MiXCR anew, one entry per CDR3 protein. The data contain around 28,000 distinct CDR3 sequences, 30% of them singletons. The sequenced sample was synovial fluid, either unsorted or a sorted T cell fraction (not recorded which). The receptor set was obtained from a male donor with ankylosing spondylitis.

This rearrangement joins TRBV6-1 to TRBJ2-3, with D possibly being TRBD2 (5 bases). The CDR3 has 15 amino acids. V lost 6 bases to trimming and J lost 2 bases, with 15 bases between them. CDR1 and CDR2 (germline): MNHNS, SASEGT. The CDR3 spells CASSPGVAITDTQYF. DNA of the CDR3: TGTGCCAGCAGCCCCGGGGTAGCCATCACAGATACGCAGTATTTT.

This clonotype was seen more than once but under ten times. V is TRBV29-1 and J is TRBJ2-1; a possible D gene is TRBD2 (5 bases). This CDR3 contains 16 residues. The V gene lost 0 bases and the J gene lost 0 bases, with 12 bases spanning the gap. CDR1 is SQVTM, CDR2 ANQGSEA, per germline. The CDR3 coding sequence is TGCAGCGTTGAAGATCAAACTAGGAGCTCCTACAATGAGCAGTTCTTC. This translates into CSVEDQTRSSYNEQFF.

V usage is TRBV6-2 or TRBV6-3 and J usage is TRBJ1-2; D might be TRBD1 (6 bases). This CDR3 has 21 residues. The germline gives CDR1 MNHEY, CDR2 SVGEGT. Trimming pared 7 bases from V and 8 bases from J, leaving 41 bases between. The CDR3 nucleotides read TGTGCCAGCATCCTAAAGGGGGGAAACCTGGGGGAGGGTGAGGGATTGAACGGCTACACCTTC. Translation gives CASILKGGNLGEGEGLNGYTF.

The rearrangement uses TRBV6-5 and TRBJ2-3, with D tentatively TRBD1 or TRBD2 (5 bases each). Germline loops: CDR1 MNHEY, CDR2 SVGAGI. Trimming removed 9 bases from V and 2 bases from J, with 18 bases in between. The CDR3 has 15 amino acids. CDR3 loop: CASSVFGAPTDTQYF. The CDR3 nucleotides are TGTGCCAGTTCCGTCTTCGGGGCCCCCACAGATACGCAGTATTTT.

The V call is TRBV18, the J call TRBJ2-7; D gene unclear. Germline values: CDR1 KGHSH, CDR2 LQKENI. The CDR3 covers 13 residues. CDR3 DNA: TGTACCAGCTCACCACCTTCCAGCTACGAGCAGTACGTC. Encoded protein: CTSSPPSSYEQYV.

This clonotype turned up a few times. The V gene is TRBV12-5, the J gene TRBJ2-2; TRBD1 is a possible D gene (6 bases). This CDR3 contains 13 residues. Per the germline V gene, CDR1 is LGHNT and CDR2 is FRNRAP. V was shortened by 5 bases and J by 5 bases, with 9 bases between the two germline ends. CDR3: CASGLTGTGELFF. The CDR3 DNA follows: TGTGCTAGTGGTCTAACAGGGACCGGGGAGCTGTTTTTT.

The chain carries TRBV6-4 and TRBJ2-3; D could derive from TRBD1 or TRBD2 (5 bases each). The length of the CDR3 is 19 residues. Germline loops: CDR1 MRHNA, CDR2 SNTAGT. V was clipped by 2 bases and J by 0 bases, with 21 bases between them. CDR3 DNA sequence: TGTGCCAGCAGTGACGCAGGAGGATTGGGGCCGGTTAGCACAGATACGCAGTATTTT. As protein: CASSDAGGLGPVSTDTQYF.

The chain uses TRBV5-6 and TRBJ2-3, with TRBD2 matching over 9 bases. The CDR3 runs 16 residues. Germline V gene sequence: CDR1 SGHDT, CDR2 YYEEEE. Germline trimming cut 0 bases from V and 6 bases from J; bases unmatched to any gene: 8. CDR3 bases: TGTGCCAGCAGCTTGGAGGCGGGAGGGCCAGGGGATACGCAGTATTTT. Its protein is CASSLEAGGPGDTQYF.

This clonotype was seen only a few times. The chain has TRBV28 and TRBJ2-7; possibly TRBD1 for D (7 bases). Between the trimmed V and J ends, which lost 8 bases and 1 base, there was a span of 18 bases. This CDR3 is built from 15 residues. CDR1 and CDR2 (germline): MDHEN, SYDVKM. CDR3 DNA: TGTGCCAGCTACCGGACAGGAGGGTCTTCCTACGAGCAGTACTTC. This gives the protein CASYRTGGSSYEQYF.

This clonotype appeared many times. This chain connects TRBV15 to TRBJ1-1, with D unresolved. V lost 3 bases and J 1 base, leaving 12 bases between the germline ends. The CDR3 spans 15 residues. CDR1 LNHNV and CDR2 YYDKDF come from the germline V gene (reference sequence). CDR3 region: CATSRERVKNTEAFF. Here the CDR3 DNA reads TGTGCCACCAGCAGGGAGAGGGTAAAGAACACTGAAGCTTTCTTT.